This T cell receptor beta chain was observed in a study of cytomegalovirus exposure and HLA in healthy donors. Whole-study findings and limits: The number of N-insertions in an Asian-associated ancestry cluster was reportedly below the 666-donor mean in a later analysis.

PCR was performed using 60 Vbeta and 13 Jbeta primers. Assay: immunoSEQ multiplex PCR; the TCRdb copy retains only in-frame clones and omits some. This sample carries some 160,000 clones, 80% of them seen once, and the ten largest clones take 5.7%. Details on this clone: Antigen unknown.

Germline V gene data show CDR1 as KGHSH and CDR2 as LQKENI. Trimming shortened V by 3 bases and J by 5 bases, and 16 bases separated the two germline ends. The CDR3 runs to 15 residues. This sequence was found in a man aged 35 to 55 in good health and CMV-seronegative. The sample comprised PBMCs. This chain links TRBV18 with TRBJ1-1; a weak D match, TRBD1 (6 bases). The CDR3 bases are TGTGCCAGCTCACCTCCTAAGGGGGGGTTGACTGAAGCTTTCTTT. Its protein is CASSPPKGGLTEAFF. Drawing the rest from reference TRBV18 and TRBJ1-1, the complete variable domain is NAGVMQNPRHLVRRRGQEARLRCSPMKGHSHVYWYRQLPEEGLKFMVYLQKENIIDESGMPKERFSAEFPKEGPSILRIQQVVRGDSAAYFCASSPPKGGLTEAFFGQGTRLTVV.